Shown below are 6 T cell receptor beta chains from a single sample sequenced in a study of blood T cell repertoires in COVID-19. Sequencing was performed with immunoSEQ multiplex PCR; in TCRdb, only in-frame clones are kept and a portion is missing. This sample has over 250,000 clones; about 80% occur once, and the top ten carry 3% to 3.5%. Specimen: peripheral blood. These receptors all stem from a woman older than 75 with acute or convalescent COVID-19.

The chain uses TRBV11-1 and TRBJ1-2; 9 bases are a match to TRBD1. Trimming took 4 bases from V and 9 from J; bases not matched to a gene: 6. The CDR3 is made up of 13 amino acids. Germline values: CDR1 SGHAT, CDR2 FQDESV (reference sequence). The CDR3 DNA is TGTGCCAGCAGCTCCGGGACAGGGAACAGCTACACCTTC. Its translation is CASSSGTGNSYTF.

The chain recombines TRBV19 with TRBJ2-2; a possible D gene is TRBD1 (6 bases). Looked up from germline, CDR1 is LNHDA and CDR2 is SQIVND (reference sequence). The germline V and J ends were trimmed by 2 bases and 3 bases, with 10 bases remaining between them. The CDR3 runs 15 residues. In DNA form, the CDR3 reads TGTGCCAGTAGTATATCGGGACATTACACCGGGGAGCTGTTTTTT. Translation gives CASSISGHYTGELFF.

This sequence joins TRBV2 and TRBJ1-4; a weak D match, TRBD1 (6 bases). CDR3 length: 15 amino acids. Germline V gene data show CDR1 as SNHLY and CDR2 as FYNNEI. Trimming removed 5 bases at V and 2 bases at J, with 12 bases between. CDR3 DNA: TGTGCCAGCAGTATTGGACAGCCTACTAATGAAAAACTGTTTTTT. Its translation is CASSIGQPTNEKLFF. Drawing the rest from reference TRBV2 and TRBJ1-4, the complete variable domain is EPEVTQTPSHQVTQMGQEVILRCVPISNHLYFYWYRQILGQKVEFLVSFYNNEISEKSEIFDDQFSVERPDGSNFTLKIRSTKLEDSAMYFCASSIGQPTNEKLFFGSGTQLSVL.

CDR3 coding DNA: TGTGCCAGCAGCCAAGATTGGGGGAGGGCCCCTCAGTACTTC. Translated: CASSQDWGRAPQYF. The chain combines TRBV3-1 (or the pseudogene TRBV3-2) with TRBJ2-4, with 7 bases that match TRBD2. The CDR3 covers 14 residues. The V and J ends lost 0 bases and 12 bases, in that order; junction bases with no gene match: 8. CDR1 is LGHDT and CDR2 is YNNKEL in the germline V gene (reference sequence).

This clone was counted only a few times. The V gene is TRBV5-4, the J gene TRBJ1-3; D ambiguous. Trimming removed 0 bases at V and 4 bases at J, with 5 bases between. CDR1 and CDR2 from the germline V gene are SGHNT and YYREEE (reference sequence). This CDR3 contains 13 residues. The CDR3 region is CASSLETGNTIYF. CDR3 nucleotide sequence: TGTGCCAGCAGCTTGGAGACAGGAAACACCATATATTTT. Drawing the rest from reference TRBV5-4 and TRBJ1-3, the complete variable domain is ETGVTQSPTHLIKTRGQQVTLRCSSQSGHNTVSWYQQALGQGPQFIFQYYREEENGRGNFPPRFSGLQFPNYSSELNVNALELDDSALYLCASSLETGNTIYFGEGSWLTVV.

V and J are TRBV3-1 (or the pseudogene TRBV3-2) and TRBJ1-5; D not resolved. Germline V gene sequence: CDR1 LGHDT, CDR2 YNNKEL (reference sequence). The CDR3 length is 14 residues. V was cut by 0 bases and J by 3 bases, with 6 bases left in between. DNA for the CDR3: TGTGCCAGCAGCCAAGAGGCAAACAATCAGCCCCAGCATTTT. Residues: CASSQEANNQPQHF.